These 9 T cell receptor beta chains were sequenced from one sample in a study of T-cell reconstitution after alpha-beta-depleted transplantation in children. As it was prepared, the TCRbeta library received unique molecular identifiers. TCRdb reprocessed the PCR reads via MiXCR and lists one record per CDR3 protein. The table shows some 350,000 distinct CDR3 sequences, with about a tenth occurring only once. Sequencing was performed on PBMCs from the stem cell graft donor, taken from the stem cell graft. The receptors shown here come from a human donor who donated a stem cell graft to a child with acute lymphoblastic leukemia.

The J gene is TRBJ1-1, the V gene TRBV30; unclear D gene. The CDR3 is 11 amino acids. V lost 3 bases and J 5 bases, leaving 7 bases between the germline ends. The V gene's germline CDR1 is GTSNPN and CDR2 SVGIG (reference sequence). The CDR3 reads CAWSLQTEAFF. CDR3 coding DNA: TGTGCCTGGAGCTTACAGACTGAAGCTTTCTTT.

A few counts support this clonotype. The chain joins TRBV6-1 to TRBJ2-3, with D tentatively TRBD1 or TRBD2 (6 bases each). Germline V lookup: CDR1 MNHNS, CDR2 SASEGT. The V end was cut by 6 bases, the J end by 3 bases, with 22 bases between. There are 17 residues in the CDR3. The DNA of the CDR3 is TGTGCCAGCAGCCACCGAAGGGTCGGGGGCAGGACAGATACGCAGTATTTT. It is translated as CASSHRRVGGRTDTQYF.

This clonotype was detected only a few times. The CDR3 DNA reads as TGTGCCAGCAGCTTAGGGGGGACTAGTCTCTGGTACGAGCAGTACTTC. This sequence encodes CASSLGGTSLWYEQYF. The rearrangement links TRBV7-2 to TRBJ2-7, with 8 bases identical to TRBD2. The J segment lost 4 bases and the V segment lost 1 base, leaving 9 bases of the junction unmatched. The germline V gene has CDR1 SGHTA and CDR2 FQGNSA. The CDR3 is 16 residues long.

This clonotype showed up just a few times. This chain connects TRBV4-1 to TRBJ2-2; TRBD1 agrees at 8 bases. CDR1 and CDR2 (germline): MGHRA, YSYEKL. There are 17 residues in the CDR3. J was trimmed by 0 bases and V by 3 bases; bases with no gene match: 6. CDR3 sequence: CASSHGQGRANTGELFF. As DNA, the CDR3 is TGCGCCAGCAGCCACGGACAGGGACGTGCGAACACCGGGGAGCTGTTTTTT.

This clonotype showed up just a few times. The J gene is TRBJ2-1, the V gene TRBV12-3 or TRBV12-4; TRBD2 agrees at 8 bases. Unmatched junction bases numbered 13, after V lost 3 bases and J lost 15 bases. The CDR3 is 14 residues long. The chain's CDR3 is CASSFSQIGTRLFF. The CDR3 DNA reads TGTGCCAGCAGTTTCAGCCAGATCGGGACTAGGTTGTTCTTC.

The chain couples TRBV4-1 to TRBJ2-7; the D gene is possibly TRBD2 (5 bases). Trimming removed 3 bases from V and 4 bases from J, with 16 bases in between. CDR3 length: 15 amino acids. The V gene's germline CDR1 is MGHRA and CDR2 YSYEKL. CDR3 residues: CASSQGLIATYEQYF. The CDR3 DNA sequence: TGCGCCAGCAGCCAGGGGTTAATAGCGACTTACGAGCAGTACTTC.

This clonotype has a handful of counts. V gene TRBV3-1 combines with J gene TRBJ2-7; TRBD2 agrees at 7 bases. Trimming took 1 base from V and 5 from J; bases not matched to a gene: 11. CDR3 length equals 16 residues. CDR1 and CDR2 (germline): LGHDT, YNNKEL (reference sequence). For the CDR3, the DNA is TGTGCCAGCAGCCAAGGAGTACGGCGGGCGGGGGACGAGCAGTACTTC. Translation: CASSQGVRRAGDEQYF.

The V gene is TRBV7-2, the J gene TRBJ2-7, with D perhaps matching TRBD1 (6 bases). With 10 bases removed from V and 2 bases from J, the gap between germline ends came to 12 bases. Germline V gives CDR1 SGHTA, CDR2 FQGNSA. The length of the CDR3 is 12 residues. The CDR3 region has the DNA TGTGCCATAATGGCAGGGGCCTACGAGCAGTACTTC. The encoded protein is CAIMAGAYEQYF. The variable domain in full, completed from reference TRBV7-2 and TRBJ2-7, reads GAGVSQSPSNKVTEKGKDVELRCDPISGHTALYWYRQSLGQGLEFLIYFQGNSAPDKSGLPSDRFSAERTGGSVSTLTIQRTQQEDSAVYLCAIMAGAYEQYFGPGTRLTVT.

In its sample, this clonotype was seen a few times. V usage is TRBV5-1 and J usage is TRBJ2-7; 8 bases line up with TRBD2. Germline CDR1 reads SGHRS; CDR2 reads YFSETQ. The CDR3 has 14 amino acids. Trimming cost V 3 bases and J 3 bases; bases outside gene matches: 5. CDR3 DNA: TGCGCCAGCAGCTCGCCGGGACTAGGCTACGAGCAGTACTTC. Translated: CASSSPGLGYEQYF.